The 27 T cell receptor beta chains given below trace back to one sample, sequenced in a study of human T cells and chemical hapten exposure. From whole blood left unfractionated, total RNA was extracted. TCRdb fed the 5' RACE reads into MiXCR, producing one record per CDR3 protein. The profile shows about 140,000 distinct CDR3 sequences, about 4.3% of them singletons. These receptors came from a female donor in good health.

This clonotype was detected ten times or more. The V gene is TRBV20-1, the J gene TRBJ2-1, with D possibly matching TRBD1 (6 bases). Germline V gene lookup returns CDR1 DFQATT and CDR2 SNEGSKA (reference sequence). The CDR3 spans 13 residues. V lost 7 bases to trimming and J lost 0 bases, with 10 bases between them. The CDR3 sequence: CSVGQPSYNEQFF. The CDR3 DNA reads TGCAGTGTTGGACAGCCCTCCTACAATGAGCAGTTCTTC.

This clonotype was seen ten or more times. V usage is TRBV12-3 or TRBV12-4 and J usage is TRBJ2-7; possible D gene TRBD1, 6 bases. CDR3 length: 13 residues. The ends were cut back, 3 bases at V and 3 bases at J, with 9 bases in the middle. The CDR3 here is CASSFDRYYEQYF. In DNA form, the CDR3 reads TGTGCCAGCAGTTTCGACAGGTACTACGAGCAGTACTTC.

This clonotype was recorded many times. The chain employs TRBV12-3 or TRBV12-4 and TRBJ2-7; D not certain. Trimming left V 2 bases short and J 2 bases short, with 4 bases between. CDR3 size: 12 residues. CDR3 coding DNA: TGTGCCAGCAGTTTAAGTCCCTACGAGCAGTACTTC. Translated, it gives CASSLSPYEQYF.

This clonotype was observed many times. CDR3 nucleotides: TGTGCCAGCTGCCTTTCCGGGACAGAGAACACCGGGGAGCTGTTTTTT. Protein product: CASCLSGTENTGELFF. V gene TRBV6-2 or TRBV6-3 combines with J gene TRBJ2-2; 7 bases line up with TRBD1. Germline trimming cut 8 bases from V and 1 base from J; bases unmatched to any gene: 10. The germline V gene has CDR1 MNHEY and CDR2 SVGEGT. The CDR3 consists of 16 residues.

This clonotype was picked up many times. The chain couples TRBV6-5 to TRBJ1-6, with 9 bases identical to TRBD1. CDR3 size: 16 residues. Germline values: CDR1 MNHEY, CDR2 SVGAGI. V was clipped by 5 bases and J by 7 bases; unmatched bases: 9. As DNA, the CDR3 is TGTGCCAGCAGTCCCCGAACCGGGACAGGGAATTCACCCCTCCACTTT. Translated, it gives CASSPRTGTGNSPLHF.

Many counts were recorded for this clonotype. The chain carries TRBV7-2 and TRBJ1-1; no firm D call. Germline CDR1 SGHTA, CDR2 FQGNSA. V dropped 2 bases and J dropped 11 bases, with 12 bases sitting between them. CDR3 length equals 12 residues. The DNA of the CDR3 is TGTGCCAGCAGCTTATACTTCGAAGTGGCTTTCTTT. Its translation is CASSLYFEVAFF.

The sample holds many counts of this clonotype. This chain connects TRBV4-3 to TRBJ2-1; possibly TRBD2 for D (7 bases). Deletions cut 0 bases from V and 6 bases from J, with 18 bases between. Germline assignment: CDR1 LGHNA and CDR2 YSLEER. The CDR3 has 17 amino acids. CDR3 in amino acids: CASSQDLVGGPGNEQFF. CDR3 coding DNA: TGCGCCAGCAGCCAAGATCTTGTCGGGGGGCCCGGCAATGAGCAGTTCTTC.

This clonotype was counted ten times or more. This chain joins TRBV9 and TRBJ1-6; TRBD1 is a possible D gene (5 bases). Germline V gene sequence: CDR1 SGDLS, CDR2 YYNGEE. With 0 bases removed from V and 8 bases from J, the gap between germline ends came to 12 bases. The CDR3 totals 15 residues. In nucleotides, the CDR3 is TGTGCCAGCAGCGTAGAAGGGGTTTGGGATTCACCCCTCCACTTT. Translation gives CASSVEGVWDSPLHF. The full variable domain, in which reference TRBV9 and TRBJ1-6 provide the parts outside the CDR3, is DSGVTQTPKHLITATGQRVTLRCSPRSGDLSVYWYQQSLDQGLQFLIQYYNGEERAKGNILERFSAQQFPDLHSELNLSSLELGDSALYFCASSVEGVWDSPLHFGNGTRLTVT.

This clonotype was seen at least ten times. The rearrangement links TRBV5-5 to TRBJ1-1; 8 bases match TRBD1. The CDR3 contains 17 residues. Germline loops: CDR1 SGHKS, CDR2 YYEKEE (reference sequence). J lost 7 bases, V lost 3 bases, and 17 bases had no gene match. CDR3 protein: CASSYSRAATGAGEAFF. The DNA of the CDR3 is TGTGCCAGCAGCTACTCAAGAGCGGCGACAGGGGCCGGTGAAGCTTTCTTT.

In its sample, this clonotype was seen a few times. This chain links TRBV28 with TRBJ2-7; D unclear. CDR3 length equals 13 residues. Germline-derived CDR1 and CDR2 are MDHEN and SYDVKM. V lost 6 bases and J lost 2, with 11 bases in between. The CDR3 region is CASSPLRAYEQYF. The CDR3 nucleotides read TGTGCCAGCAGCCCCCTTCGGGCCTACGAGCAGTACTTC.

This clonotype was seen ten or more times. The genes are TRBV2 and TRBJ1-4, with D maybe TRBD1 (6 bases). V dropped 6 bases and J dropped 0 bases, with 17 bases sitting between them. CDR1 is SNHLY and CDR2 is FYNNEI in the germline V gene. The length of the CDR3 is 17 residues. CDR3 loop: CASSRQGYTATNEKLFF. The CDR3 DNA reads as TGTGCCAGCAGCCGGCAGGGGTATACTGCAACTAATGAAAAACTGTTTTTT.

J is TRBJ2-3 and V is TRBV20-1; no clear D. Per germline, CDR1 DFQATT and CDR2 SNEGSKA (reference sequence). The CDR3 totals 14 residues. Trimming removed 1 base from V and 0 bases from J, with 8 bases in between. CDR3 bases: TGCAGTGCTAGAGTGCCGGATAGCACAGATACGCAGTATTTT. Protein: CSARVPDSTDTQYF.

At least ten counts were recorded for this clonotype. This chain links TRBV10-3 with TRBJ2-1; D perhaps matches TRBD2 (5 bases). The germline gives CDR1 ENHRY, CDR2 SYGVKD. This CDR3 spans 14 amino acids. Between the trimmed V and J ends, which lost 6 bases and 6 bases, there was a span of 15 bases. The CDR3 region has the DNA TGTGCCATCAGGAACCCGGGAAAACCCAATGAGCAGTTCTTC. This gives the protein CAIRNPGKPNEQFF.

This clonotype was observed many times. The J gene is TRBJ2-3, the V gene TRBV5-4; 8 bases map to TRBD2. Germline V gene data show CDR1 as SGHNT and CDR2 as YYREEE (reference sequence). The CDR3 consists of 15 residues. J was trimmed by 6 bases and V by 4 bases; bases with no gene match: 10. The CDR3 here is CASSKAGALADTQYF. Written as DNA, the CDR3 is TGTGCCAGCAGCAAAGCGGGGGCGTTAGCGGATACGCAGTATTTT.

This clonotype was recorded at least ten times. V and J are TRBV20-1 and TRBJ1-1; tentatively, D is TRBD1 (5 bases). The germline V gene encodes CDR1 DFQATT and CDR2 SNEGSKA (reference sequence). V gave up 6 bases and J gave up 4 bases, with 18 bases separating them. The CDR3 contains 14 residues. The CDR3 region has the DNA TGCAGTGCCAGACTTGCCAGGGAGATCACTGAAGCTTTCTTT. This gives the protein CSARLAREITEAFF.

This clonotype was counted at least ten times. CDR3 loop: CASSLYTQQDYGYTF. CDR3 coding DNA: TGTGCCAGCAGCTTATACACGCAGCAGGACTATGGCTACACCTTC. V and J are TRBV7-2 and TRBJ1-2; D is uncertain. V lost 2 bases, J lost 3 bases, and 13 bases lay in between. CDR1 is SGHTA, CDR2 FQGNSA, per germline. The CDR3 is made up of 15 amino acids.

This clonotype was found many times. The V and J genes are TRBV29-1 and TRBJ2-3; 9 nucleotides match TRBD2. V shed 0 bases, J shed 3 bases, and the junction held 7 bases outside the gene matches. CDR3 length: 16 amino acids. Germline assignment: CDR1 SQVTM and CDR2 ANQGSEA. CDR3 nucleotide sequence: TGCAGCGTTGAAGATGCGGGGGGGCGGTCGACAGATACGCAGTATTTT. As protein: CSVEDAGGRSTDTQYF.

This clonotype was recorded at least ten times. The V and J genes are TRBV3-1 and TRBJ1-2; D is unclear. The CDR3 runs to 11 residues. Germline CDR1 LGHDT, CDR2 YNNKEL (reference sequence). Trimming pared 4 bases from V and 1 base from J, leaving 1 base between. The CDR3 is CASSRNYGYTF. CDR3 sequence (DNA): TGTGCCAGCAGCCGTAACTATGGCTACACCTTC.

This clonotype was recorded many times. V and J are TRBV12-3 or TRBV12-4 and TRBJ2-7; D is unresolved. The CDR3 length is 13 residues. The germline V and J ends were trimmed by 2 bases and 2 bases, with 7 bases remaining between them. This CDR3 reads CASSLQTPYEQYF. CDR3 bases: TGTGCCAGCAGTTTACAGACCCCCTACGAGCAGTACTTC.

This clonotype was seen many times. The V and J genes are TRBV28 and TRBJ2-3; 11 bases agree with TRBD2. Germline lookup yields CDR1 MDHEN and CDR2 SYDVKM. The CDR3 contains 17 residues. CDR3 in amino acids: CAIQGITSGGSTDTQYF. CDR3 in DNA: TGTGCTATACAGGGGATAACTAGCGGGGGTAGCACAGATACGCAGTATTTT.

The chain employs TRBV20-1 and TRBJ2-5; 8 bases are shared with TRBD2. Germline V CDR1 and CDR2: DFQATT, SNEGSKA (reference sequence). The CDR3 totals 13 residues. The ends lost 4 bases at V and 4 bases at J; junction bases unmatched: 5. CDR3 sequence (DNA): TGCAGTGCTAAACGGGGGGGCCGAGAGACCCAGTACTTC. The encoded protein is CSAKRGGRETQYF.

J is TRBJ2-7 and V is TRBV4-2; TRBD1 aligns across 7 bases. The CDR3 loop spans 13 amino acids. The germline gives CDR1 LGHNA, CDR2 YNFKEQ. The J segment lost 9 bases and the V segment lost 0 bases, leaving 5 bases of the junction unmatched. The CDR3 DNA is TGTGCCAGCAGCCAAGATTGGGGACAGAGGCAGTACTTC. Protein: CASSQDWGQRQYF.

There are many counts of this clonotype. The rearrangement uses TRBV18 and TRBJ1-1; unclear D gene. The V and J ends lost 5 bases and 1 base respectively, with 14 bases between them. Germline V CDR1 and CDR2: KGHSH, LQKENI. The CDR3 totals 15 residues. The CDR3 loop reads CASSSAGSENTEAFF. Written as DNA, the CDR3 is TGTGCCAGCTCATCCGCGGGCAGCGAGAACACTGAAGCTTTCTTT. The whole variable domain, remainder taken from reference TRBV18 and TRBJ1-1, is NAGVMQNPRHLVRRRGQEARLRCSPMKGHSHVYWYRQLPEEGLKFMVYLQKENIIDESGMPKERFSAEFPKEGPSILRIQQVVRGDSAAYFCASSSAGSENTEAFFGQGTRLTVV.

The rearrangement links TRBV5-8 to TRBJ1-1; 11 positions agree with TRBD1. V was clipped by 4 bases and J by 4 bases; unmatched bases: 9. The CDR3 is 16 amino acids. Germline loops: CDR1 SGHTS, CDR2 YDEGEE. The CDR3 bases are TGTGCCAGCAGCCCAGGACAGGGGGCGAGTGGCACTGAAGCTTTCTTT. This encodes CASSPGQGASGTEAFF.

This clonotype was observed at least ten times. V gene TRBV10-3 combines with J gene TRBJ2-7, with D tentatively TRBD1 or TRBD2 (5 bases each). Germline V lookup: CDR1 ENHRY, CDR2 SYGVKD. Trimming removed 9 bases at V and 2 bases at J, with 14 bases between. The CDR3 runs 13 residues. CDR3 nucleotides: TGTGCCATTCGGGACGACAGTGCCTACGAGCAGTACTTC. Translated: CAIRDDSAYEQYF.

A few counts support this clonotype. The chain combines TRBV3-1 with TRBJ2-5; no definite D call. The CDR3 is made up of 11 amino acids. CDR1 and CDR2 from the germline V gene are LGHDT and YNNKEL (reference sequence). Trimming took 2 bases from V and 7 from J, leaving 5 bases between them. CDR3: CASSQRGTQYF. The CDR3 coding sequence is TGTGCCAGCAGCCAACGAGGGACCCAGTACTTC.

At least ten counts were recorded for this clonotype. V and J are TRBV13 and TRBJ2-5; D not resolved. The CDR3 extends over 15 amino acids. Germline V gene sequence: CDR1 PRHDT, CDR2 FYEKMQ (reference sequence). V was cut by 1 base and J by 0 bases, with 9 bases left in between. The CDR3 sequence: CASSLVGRNQETQYF. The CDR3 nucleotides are TGTGCCAGCAGCTTAGTAGGCAGGAACCAAGAGACCCAGTACTTC.